This T cell receptor beta chain came from a study of T cell clonality in common variable immunodeficiency. Data came from immunoSEQ multiplex PCR; TCRdb stores just in-frame clones and leaves some out. The specimen has around 40,000 clones, none found just once. Points from the study as a whole: Reportedly, TCR beta sequences from common variable immunodeficiency showed fewer deletions and N-nucleotide insertions.

This clone appeared many times. No antigen is known for it. The read comes to an end 3 residues before the CDR3 does, leaving the germline J gene to fill in the end. Germline loops: CDR1 SGHTA, CDR2 FQGNSA. The V and J ends lost 0 bases and 1 base, in that order; junction bases with no gene match: 7. This CDR3 has 18 amino acids. V usage is TRBV7-2 and J usage is TRBJ2-7; 12 bases fit TRBD2. Sample: peripheral blood mononuclear cells. This receptor was obtained from a human donor with common variable immunodeficiency. The CDR3 is CASSLASSGGAWSYEQYF. The CDR3 DNA, read in part, is TGTGCCAGCAGCTTAGCTTCTAGCGGGGGGGCGTGGTCCTACGAG.